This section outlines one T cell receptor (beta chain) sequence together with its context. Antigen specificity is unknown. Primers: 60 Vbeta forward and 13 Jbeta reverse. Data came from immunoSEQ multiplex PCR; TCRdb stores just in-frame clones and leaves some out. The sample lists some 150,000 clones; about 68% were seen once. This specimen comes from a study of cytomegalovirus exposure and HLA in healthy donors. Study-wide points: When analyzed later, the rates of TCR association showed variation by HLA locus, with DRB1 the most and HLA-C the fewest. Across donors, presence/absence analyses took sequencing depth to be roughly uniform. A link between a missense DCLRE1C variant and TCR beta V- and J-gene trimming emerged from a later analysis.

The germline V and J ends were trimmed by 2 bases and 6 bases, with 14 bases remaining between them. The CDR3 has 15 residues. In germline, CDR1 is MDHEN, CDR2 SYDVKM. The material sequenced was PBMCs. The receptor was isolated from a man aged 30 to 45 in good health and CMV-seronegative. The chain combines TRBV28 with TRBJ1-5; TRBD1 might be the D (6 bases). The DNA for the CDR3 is TGTGCCAGCAGTTTACCCGCAGGGGAAGGTCAGCCCCAGCATTTT. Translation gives CASSLPAGEGQPQHF.